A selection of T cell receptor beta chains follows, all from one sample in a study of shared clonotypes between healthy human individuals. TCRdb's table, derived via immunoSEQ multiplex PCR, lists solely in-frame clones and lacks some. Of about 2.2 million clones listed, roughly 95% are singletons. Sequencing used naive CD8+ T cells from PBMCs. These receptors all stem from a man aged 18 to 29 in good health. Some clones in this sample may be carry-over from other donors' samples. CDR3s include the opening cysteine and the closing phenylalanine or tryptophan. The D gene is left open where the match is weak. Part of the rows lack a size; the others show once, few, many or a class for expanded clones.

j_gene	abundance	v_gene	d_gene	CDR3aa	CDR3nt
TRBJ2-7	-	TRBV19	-	CASSINREKGPYEQYF	TGTGCCAGTAGTATCAACAGGGAGAAAGGCCCCTACGAGCAGTACTTC
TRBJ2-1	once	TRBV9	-	CASSLGDPYNEQFF	TGTGCCAGCAGCTTGGGAGATCCCTACAATGAGCAGTTCTTC
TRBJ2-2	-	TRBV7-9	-	CASSLVWSTGELFF	TGTGCCAGCAGCTTAGTATGGTCCACCGGGGAGCTGTTTTTT
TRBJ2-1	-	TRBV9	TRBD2	CASSGGEGTTIYNEQFF	TGTGCCAGCAGCGGAGGAGAGGGGACTACAATCTACAATGAGCAGTTCTTC
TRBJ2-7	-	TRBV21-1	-	CARAPRGLYFYEQYF	TGTGCCAGAGCCCCCAGGGGGTTATATTTCTACGAGCAGTACTTC
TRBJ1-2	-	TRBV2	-	CASTDSNYGYTF	TGTGCCAGCACGGACAGTAACTATGGCTACACCTTC
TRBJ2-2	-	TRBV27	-	CASGPLGGINTGELFF	TGTGCCAGCGGCCCCTTGGGCGGGATAAACACCGGGGAGCTGTTTTTT
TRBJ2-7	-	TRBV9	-	CASSANSHEQYF	TGTGCCAGCAGCGCCAACTCCCACGAGCAGTACTTC
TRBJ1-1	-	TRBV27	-	CASSLRAGTEAFF	TGTGCCAGCAGTTTGCGGGCTGGCACTGAAGCTTTCTTT
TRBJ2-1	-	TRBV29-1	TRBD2	CSVAGGSGEQFF	TGCAGCGTAGCGGGGGGAAGCGGTGAGCAGTTCTTC
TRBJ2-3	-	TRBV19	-	CASTPPGTATDTQYF	TGTGCCAGTACCCCGCCTGGGACGGCGACAGATACGCAGTATTTT
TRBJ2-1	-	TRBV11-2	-	CASSLGVSRDPYNEQFF	TGTGCCAGCAGCTTAGGTGTAAGCAGGGACCCCTACAATGAGCAGTTCTTC
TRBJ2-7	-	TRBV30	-	CAWSPYRDAYLSYEQYF	TGTGCCTGGTCACCTTACCGGGACGCCTATCTCTCCTACGAGCAGTACTTC
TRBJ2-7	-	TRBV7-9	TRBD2	CASSRGAYEQYF	TGTGCCAGCAGCCGGGGGGCCTACGAGCAGTACTTC
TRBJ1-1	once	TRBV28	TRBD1	CASSLEFGTVSEAFF	TGTGCCAGCAGTTTAGAGTTCGGGACAGTAAGCGAAGCTTTCTTT
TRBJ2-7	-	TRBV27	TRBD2	CASRLAGGPREQYF	TGTGCCAGCAGACTAGCGGGAGGGCCAAGGGAGCAGTACTTC
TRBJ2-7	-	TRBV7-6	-	CASSPRPDYEQYF	TGTGCCAGCAGCCCACGACCCGACTACGAGCAGTACTTC
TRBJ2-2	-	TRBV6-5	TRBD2	CASSPLSGSDGELFF	TGTGCCAGCAGCCCACTGAGCGGGAGTGACGGGGAGCTGTTTTTT
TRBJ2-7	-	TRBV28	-	CASRAGPTTYEQYF	TGTGCCAGCAGAGCCGGGCCAACAACCTACGAGCAGTACTTC
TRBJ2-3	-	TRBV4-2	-	CASSPLGAPDTQYF	TGTGCCAGCAGCCCCCTAGGGGCCCCAGATACGCAGTATTTT
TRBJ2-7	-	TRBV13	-	CASSYRSGRPGEQYF	TGTGCCAGCAGTTACCGCTCCGGACGTCCGGGGGAGCAGTACTTC
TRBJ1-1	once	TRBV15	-	CATSRGPIGVNTEAFF	TGTGCCACCAGCAGAGGCCCCATAGGGGTGAACACTGAAGCTTTCTTT
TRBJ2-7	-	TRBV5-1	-	CASSLVQGSYEQYF	TGCGCCAGCAGCTTGGTTCAGGGCTCCTACGAGCAGTACTTC
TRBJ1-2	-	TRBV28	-	CASSPDSLYGYTF	TGTGCCAGCAGCCCTGACAGCCTATATGGCTACACCTTC
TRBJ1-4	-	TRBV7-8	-	CASSSARGGYSEKLFF	TGTGCCAGCAGCTCCGCGAGGGGGGGATACAGTGAAAAACTGTTTTTT
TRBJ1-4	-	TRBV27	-	CASSLSGHQNEKLFF	TGTGCCAGCAGTTTATCGGGCCATCAAAATGAAAAACTGTTTTTT
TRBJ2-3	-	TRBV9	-	CASSVGSTDTQYF	TGTGCCAGCAGCGTAGGTAGCACAGATACGCAGTATTTT
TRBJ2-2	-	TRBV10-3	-	CAITELGDTGELFF	TGTGCCATCACCGAACTAGGGGACACCGGGGAGCTGTTTTTT
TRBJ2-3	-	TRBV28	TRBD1	CASSFPGQISTDTQYF	TGTGCCAGCAGTTTCCCGGGACAGATTAGCACAGATACGCAGTATTTT
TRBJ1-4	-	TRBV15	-	CATSRPRVNEKLFF	TGTGCCACCAGCAGACCGAGGGTTAATGAAAAACTGTTTTTT
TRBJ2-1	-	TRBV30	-	CACLLESSYNEQFF	TGTGCCTGTCTCCTCGAGAGCTCCTACAATGAGCAGTTCTTC
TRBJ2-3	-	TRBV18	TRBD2	CASSPPSGRPIDTQYF	TGTGCCAGCTCACCTCCTAGCGGGAGGCCCATAGATACGCAGTATTTT
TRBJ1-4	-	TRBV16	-	CASSQSQATNEKLFF	TGTGCCAGCAGCCAATCACAGGCAACTAATGAAAAACTGTTTTTT
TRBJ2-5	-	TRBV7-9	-	CASRPVEGAGETQYF	TGTGCCAGCAGACCTGTGGAGGGGGCGGGAGAGACCCAGTACTTC
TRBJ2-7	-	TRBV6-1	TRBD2	CASSEADAGEIIEQYF	TGTGCCAGCAGTGAAGCGGACGCGGGGGAGATCATCGAGCAGTACTTC
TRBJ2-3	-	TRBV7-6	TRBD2	CASSSLAGGEGAQYF	TGTGCCAGCAGTTCACTAGCGGGGGGCGAAGGAGCGCAGTATTTT
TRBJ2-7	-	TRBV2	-	CASSRSGKVYEQYF	TGTGCCAGCAGTCGCTCAGGGAAAGTCTACGAGCAGTACTTC
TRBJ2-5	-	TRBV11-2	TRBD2	CASSRSGRKETQYF	TGTGCCAGCAGCCGTAGCGGGAGGAAAGAGACCCAGTACTTC
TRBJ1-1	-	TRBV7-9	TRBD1	CASRPRDREGEAFF	TGTGCCAGCAGACCCCGGGACAGGGAGGGTGAAGCTTTCTTT
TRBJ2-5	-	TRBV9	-	CASSRRGRETQYF	TGTGCCAGCAGCCGTAGGGGTAGGGAGACCCAGTACTTC
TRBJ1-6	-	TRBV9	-	CASSVGGGPPLHF	TGTGCCAGCAGCGTAGGGGGCGGGCCACCCCTCCACTTT
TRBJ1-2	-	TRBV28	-	CASSLGARRNYGYTF	TGTGCCAGCAGTTTGGGGGCGCGAAGGAACTATGGCTACACCTTC
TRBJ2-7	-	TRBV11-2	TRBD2	CASSFAPGLAGYEQYF	TGTGCCAGCAGCTTTGCTCCGGGACTAGCGGGGTACGAGCAGTACTTC
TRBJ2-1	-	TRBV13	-	CASSLRELEGEQFF	TGTGCCAGCAGCCTCCGAGAACTTGAGGGTGAGCAGTTCTTC
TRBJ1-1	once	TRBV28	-	CASSLFGASTEAFF	TGTGCCAGCAGTCTTTTTGGGGCAAGCACTGAAGCTTTCTTT
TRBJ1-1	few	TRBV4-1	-	CASSQAGRGNTEAFF	TGCGCCAGCAGCCAAGCGGGGAGGGGGAACACTGAAGCTTTCTTT
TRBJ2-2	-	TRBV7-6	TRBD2	CASSLGLRTAGVAGELFF	TGTGCCAGCAGCTTGGGGCTCAGAACAGCGGGAGTTGCCGGGGAGCTGTTTTTT
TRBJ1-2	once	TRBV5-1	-	CASSLVPTGNYGYTF	TGCGCCAGCAGCTTGGTTCCCACAGGGAACTATGGCTACACCTTC
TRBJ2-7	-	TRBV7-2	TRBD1	CASSFGQAYEQYF	TGTGCCAGCAGCTTTGGACAGGCCTACGAGCAGTACTTC
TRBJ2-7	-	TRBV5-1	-	CASSGPGVIEQYF	TGCGCCAGCAGCGGCCCCGGGGTTATAGAGCAGTACTTC
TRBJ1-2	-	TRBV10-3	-	CAISEPRDGANYGYTF	TGTGCCATCAGTGAGCCCCGGGACGGAGCTAACTATGGCTACACCTTC